This TCR beta chain was retrieved from a study of cytomegalovirus exposure and HLA in healthy donors. For the study at large: Out of 398 genotyped donors, about 76% belonged to the Caucasian-associated ancestry cluster.

The PCR used 60 Vbeta and 13 Jbeta primers. TCRdb keeps only in-frame clones here, not all; method: immunoSEQ multiplex PCR. The data contain about 120,000 clones, more than 65% of them singletons. Germline CDR1 and CDR2: SNHLY and FYNNEI. This CDR3 has 17 amino acids. The V and J ends lost 3 bases and 9 bases, in that order; junction bases with no gene match: 9. The receptor was isolated from a man under 40 in good health and CMV-seropositive. The sample consisted of PBMCs. The genes are TRBV2 and TRBJ2-1, with 15 positions matching TRBD2. As DNA, the CDR3 is TGTGCCAGCAGTGACCCGGGACTAGCGGGGGGCCGACGTGAGCAGTTCTTC. This encodes CASSDPGLAGGRREQFF.